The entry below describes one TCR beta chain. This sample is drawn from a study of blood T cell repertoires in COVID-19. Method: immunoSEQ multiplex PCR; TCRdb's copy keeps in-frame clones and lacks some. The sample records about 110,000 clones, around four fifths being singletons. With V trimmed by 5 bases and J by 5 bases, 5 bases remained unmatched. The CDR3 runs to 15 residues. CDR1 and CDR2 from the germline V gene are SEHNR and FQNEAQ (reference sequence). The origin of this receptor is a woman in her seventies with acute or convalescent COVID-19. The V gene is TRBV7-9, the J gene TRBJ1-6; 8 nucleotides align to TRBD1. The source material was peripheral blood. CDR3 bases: TGTGCCAGCAGCGACCTGACAGGGGATAATTCACCCCTCCACTTT. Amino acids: CASSDLTGDNSPLHF.